This record covers a single T cell receptor beta chain. Its antigen has not been determined. The record has no base qualities; no much larger clone is one base away. Preparation of the library involved multiplex PCR. The data were produced on a 454 GS FLX. TCR alpha and beta CDR3 regions were amplified from mRNA by semiquantitative ARM-PCR. ARM-PCR used tagged nested gene-specific primers, after which communal superprimers carried out exponential amplification. Exonuclease was used to remove the nested primers before the first-round PCR products went through the second amplification round. The amplicons were sequenced on the 454 platform, which can rapidly sequence millions of DNA fragments without cloning bias. An effective read was defined as a read mappable to both V and J germline segments. The source study handled its data this way. IRmap was used to assign reads to germline V, D and J segments, relying on pyromap, a Smith-Waterman modification adapted to 454 sequencing errors. To filter D-beta assignments, cutoffs were set at the 99th percentile of the alignment scores obtained from simulated random sequences. CDR3 was defined as the amino acids lying between the conserved V-segment Y[YFLI]C motif and the J-segment [FW]GXGT motif. A compound Poisson process model, previously applied to large-scale EST data, was used to estimate repertoire diversity. A cross-contamination detection procedure was applied to argue against sample contamination as the source of shared CDR3s. In-frame beta chains were kept once TCRdb had trimmed the public reads at Q25 with fastp and called clones with MiXCR. When rows share a CDR3 protein, they turn into one entry using the most common DNA and genes. These V and J calls derive from TCRdb rather than the authors' analysis. Counted in this sample were 13,000 to 15,000 distinct CDR3 sequences; 60% of them appeared once. 2% to 2.5% of the sample belongs to the ten largest clones.

Starting from positively selected CD4+ cells, anti-CD25 beads were used to select CD4+CD25+ regulatory T cells. To isolate the T cell subsets, Miltenyi superparamagnetic beads coated with subset-specific monoclonal antibodies were used. All T cell populations were isolated from peripheral blood. Ficoll separation was used to obtain mononuclear cells from whole blood, after which anti-CD14 microbeads were used to deplete monocytes. Isolated cell populations were immediately resuspended in RNAprotect reagent. The sample is drawn from a study of relationships among human T cell subsets (dated by TCRdb to 2010 to 2012). As for the study more broadly: The study sequenced eight distinct T cell populations from blood: pan T, CD8 cytotoxic, regulatory, Th1, Th2, naive plus transitional, activated and memory cells.

Based on the germline V gene, the CDR1 and CDR2 sequences are MDHEN and SYDVKM. Clipping removes 6 bases from V and 8 bases from J, with 8 as the unmatched junction base count. The CDR3 covers 13 residues, taking in both the cysteine and the phenylalanine. The entry retains the CDR3 DNA only, 39 bases that are in frame from base 1. Results the study describes overall, beyond this receptor: The substantial sharing of CDR3s among Th1, Th2 and regulatory T cells was interpreted as suggesting that cell fate choices are stochastic. The bead-based sorting could not exclude a CD4+CD8+ double-positive population. No statistically significant differences in V, D and J usage, CDR3 length or N-nucleotide additions were observed among the seven subsets. While more than 60% of CD8+ cytotoxic sequences came from clones with more than 100 reads, the regulatory and Th2 subsets had few clones of that kind.

Rearrangement joined TRBV28 to TRBJ1-2, and TRBD1 aligns with 8 junction nucleotides. This receptor was obtained from a man aged 35 to 55 in good health. The sample consisted of Tregs sorted from blood. The CDR3 in this case is CASRPQGALGYTF. The DNA sequence follows: TGTGCCAGCAGACCTCAGGGGGCGCTGGGCTACACCTTC.